Here is one T cell receptor beta chain with its context. What it binds is unknown. Unique molecular identifiers were carried by the TCR beta cDNA libraries. Each CDR3 protein is one row after TCRdb ran MiXCR on the PCR reads. Here the sample spans hundreds of thousands of distinct CDR3 sequences, 30% to 45% being singletons. The data stem from a study of post-analysis software for immune sequencing data. Findings and limits, study-wide: Multiple sclerosis patients had significantly lower normalized Chao1 diversity than controls.

This TCR came from a girl aged 5-17 years with multiple sclerosis. The sequencing sample was made of blood.

The CDR3 protein is CASKPAAGGEANEQFF. The CDR3 DNA reads as TGTGCCAGCAAACCTGCCGCGGGGGGGGAAGCGAATGAGCAGTTCTTC. The chain combines TRBV6-5 with TRBJ2-1; TRBD2 agrees at 9 bases. The CDR3 is 16 amino acids. V lost 7 bases, J lost 7 bases, and 14 bases stayed unmatched. Germline V gene data show CDR1 as MNHEY and CDR2 as SVGAGI.